This paragraph covers one TCR beta chain sequence. The CDR3 is 14 amino acids. V gave up 0 bases and J gave up 6 bases; unmatched junction bases: 0. From germline, CDR1 is SEHNR and CDR2 FQNEAQ (reference sequence). These data are taken from a study of T cells in Graves' hyperthyroidism and ophthalmopathy. What was amplified from RNA transcripts were TCR beta CDR3 regions. A first-round RT-PCR of the TCR CDR3 used the HTBI primer set. Each CDR3 protein is one row after TCRdb ran MiXCR on the multiplex PCR reads. This sample has around 420,000 distinct CDR3 sequences, with about an eighth found just once.

The V and J genes are TRBV7-9 and TRBJ2-7; 12 nucleotides agree with TRBD1. The receptor was isolated from a woman younger than 30 with Graves' hyperthyroidism. Sequencing was carried out using blood. The CDR3 loop is CASSLAGQGAEQYF. CDR3 DNA: TGTGCCAGCAGCTTAGCGGGACAGGGGGCCGAGCAGTACTTC.